This TCR beta chain was sequenced for a study of blood T cell repertoires in COVID-19. About the research overall: From the United States, Italy and Spain came samples of acute and convalescent COVID-19. The analysed material was cDNA or gDNA that came from T cells, B-cell-depleted T cells, or PBMCs.

Original methodology: Estimated nucleated cell counts came from reference gene primer amplification. The protocol was immunoSEQ multiplex PCR, while the TCRdb copy is restricted to in-frame clones and leaves out a portion. V, J and clone size are those of that table, while D and trimming were read from the DNA. The sample yields some 300,000 clones, approximately 88% seen once. Sample: peripheral blood. This TCR was sampled from a woman under 40 who had recovered from COVID-19.

The CDR3 region is CASSRSGPQFHEQYF. The DNA for the CDR3 is TGTGCCAGCAGCCGGTCAGGGCCCCAATTCCACGAGCAGTACTTC. The chain employs TRBV28 and TRBJ2-7; TRBD1 might be the D (5 bases). Germline CDR1 is MDHEN and CDR2 is SYDVKM. V shed 6 bases and J shed 5 bases, with 20 bases lying between them. This CDR3 spans 15 amino acids. Supplemented by reference TRBV28 and TRBJ2-7, the full variable domain reads DVKVTQSSRYLVKRTGEKVFLECVQDMDHENMFWYRQDPGLGLRLIYFSYDVKMKEKGDIPEGYSVSREKKERFSLILESASTNQTSMYLCASSRSGPQFHEQYFGPGTRLTVT.